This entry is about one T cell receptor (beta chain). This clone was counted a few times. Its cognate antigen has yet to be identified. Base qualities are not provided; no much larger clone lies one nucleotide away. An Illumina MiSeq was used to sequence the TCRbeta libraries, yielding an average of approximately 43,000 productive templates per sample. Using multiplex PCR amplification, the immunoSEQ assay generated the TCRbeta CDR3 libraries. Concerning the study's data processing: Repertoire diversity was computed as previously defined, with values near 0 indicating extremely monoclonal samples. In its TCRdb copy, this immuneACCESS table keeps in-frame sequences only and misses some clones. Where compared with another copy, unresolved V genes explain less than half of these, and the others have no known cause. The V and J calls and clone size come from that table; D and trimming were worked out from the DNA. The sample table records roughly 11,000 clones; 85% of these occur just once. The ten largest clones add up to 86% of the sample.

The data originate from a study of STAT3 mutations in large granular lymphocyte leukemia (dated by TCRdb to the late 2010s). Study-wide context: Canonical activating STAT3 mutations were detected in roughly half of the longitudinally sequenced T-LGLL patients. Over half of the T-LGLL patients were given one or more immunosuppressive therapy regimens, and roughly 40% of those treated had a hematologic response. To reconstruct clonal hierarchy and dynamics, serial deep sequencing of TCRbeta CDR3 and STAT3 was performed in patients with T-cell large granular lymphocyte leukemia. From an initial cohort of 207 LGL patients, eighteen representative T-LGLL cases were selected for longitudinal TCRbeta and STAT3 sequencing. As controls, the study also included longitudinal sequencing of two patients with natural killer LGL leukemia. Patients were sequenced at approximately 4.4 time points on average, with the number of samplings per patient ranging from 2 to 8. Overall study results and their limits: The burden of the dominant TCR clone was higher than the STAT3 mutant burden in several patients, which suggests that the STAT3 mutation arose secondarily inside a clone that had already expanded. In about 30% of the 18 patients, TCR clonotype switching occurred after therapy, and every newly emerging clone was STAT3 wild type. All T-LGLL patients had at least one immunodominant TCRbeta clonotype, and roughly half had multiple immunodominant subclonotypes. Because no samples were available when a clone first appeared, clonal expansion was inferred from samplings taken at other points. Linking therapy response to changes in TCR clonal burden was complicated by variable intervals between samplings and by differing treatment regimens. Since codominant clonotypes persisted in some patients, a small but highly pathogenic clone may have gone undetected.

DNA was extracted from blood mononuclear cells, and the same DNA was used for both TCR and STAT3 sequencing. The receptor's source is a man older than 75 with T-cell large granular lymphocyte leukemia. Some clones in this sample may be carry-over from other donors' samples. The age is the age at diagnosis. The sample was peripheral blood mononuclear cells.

For the CDR3, the sequence is CASSQDSERGNEQFF. The nucleotides read TGTGCCAGCAGCCAAGATTCGGAGCGGGGGAATGAGCAGTTCTTC. This chain is built from TRBV4-2 and TRBJ2-1, and TRBD2 matches 8 of the central bases. According to the germline V gene, CDR1 reads LGHNA and CDR2 reads YNFKEQ. Here V drops 0 bases and J drops 7 bases, and the junction holds 5 bases not matched to any gene. Measured from the cysteine to the phenylalanine, the CDR3 is 15 residues long. Only the CDR3 part of the read is kept: 45 bases, read in frame from the first base.